What follows describes a single T cell receptor beta chain. This clonotype has only a few counts. This receptor's antigen is unknown. One base away there is no much larger clone; base qualities are not given. These reads were obtained on an Illumina NovaSeq 6000. Using 5'RACE with constant-segment primers, TCRalpha and TCRbeta cDNA libraries were constructed, with sample barcodes and unique molecular identifiers added in the process. Trizol reagent was used to extract RNA from every sample. Libraries were amplified in two PCR steps, with a second sample barcode and Illumina TruSeq adapters added in the second step. Libraries were sequenced on an Illumina NovaSeq with 2 x 150 bp paired-end reads. The authors processed their data as follows. Demultiplexing of reads and collapsing into UMI-guided consensus sequences were performed with migec v1.2.7. Using mixcr v2.1.11, the UMI consensuses were aligned to TRA and TRB V and J templates and assembled into clonotypes. Expanded or contracted clonotypes were those called significant by both edgeR and NoisET, with noise models trained on biological replicates. For edgeR calls, the cutoffs were a false discovery rate-adjusted p below 0.01 and a log2 fold-change threshold of 1. As an exploratory analysis of dynamics, max-normalized trajectories of the 1000 most abundant clonotypes were examined with PCA combined with hierarchical clustering. Each responding clone was given a CD4 or CD8 phenotype based on the CD4+ and CD8+ repertoires, which had been sequenced separately. TCRdb ran its own pipeline on the public reads, namely fastp trimming at Q25 and MiXCR clone calling, and kept in-frame beta chains. A single entry per CDR3 protein holds the most common genes and DNA from its merged rows. The V and J calls were determined by TCRdb, not by the authors. Recorded for this sample are 150,000 or so distinct CDR3 sequences; about a third of them occurred a single time. 12% of the sample comes from the top ten.

This sample was taken from a study of T-cell memory formation after mild COVID-19 (dated by TCRdb to the early 2020s). Background for the entire study: Most TCR sequence clusters were specific to one of the two donors. Longitudinal TCRalpha and TCRbeta repertoire sequencing tracked T-cell clones expanding and contracting after mild COVID-19 in a couple of donors. Two young, previously healthy adult volunteers, one female and one male, were included in the cohort.

The germline V gene provides CDR1 SQVTM and CDR2 ANQGSEA. At the junction V is shortened by 4 bases and J by 0 bases; bases outside the gene matches: 3. The CDR3, cysteine through phenylalanine, is 14 amino acids long. The retained sequence is limited to the CDR3, 42 bases, with the frame set at the first base. Broad study findings and their caveats: Contracting CD4+ clones were found mainly in CM and EM memory subsets, while CD8+ clones were enriched in EMRA. Balanced CD4/CD8 phenotypes were observed for clones contracting from day 15 to 85, whereas a bias towards CD4+ was observed for a second wave of clones expanding from day 15 to 37. Some responding clones were detected in pre-infection memory, which suggested that pre-existing cross-reactive memory T cells had joined the SARS-CoV-2 response. The second-wave clones that peaked on day 37 were not confirmed to be SARS-CoV-2 specific. Only a couple of mild cases were covered in the study, and larger cohorts including severe cases with pre-infection samples were considered necessary.

PBMCs were isolated by Ficoll-Paque density gradient centrifugation. This chain joins TRBV29-1 to TRBJ2-7; 10 central bases correspond to TRBD1. The source material was PBMCs or a T cell subset sorted from them (not recorded which). This TCR derives from an adult woman who had mild COVID-19 (a few samples of this study predate the infection). The sample titles of this study are shuffled in the database, so cell type and time point are left out; the donor was told from shared clones. The nucleotides are TGCAGCGTTGGGGACAGGGGAAGCTCCTACGAGCAGTACTTC. Its translation reads: CSVGDRGSSYEQYF.